Listed here are 9 T cell receptor beta chains from one sample, sequenced in a study of CD4 T cells in relation to SARS-CoV-2 and coronaviruses. Their specific antigens are unknown. Libraries were prepared by immunoSEQ multiplex PCR; TCRdb keeps only in-frame clonotypes and omits some of them. Of 43,000 or so clones in the sample, over 75% are singletons; the top ten hold about 1.3%. Sequenced sample: naive CD4+ T cells from PBMCs, cultured in vitro. Stated subset: naive CD4+ T cells isolated by negative enrichment. Receptor source: an adult with COVID-19.

The chain is built from TRBV9 and TRBJ1-4, with TRBD1 identical over 7 bases. Germline V lookup: CDR1 SGDLS, CDR2 YYNGEE. The CDR3 has 14 amino acids. After removal of 3 bases from V and 4 bases from J, the junction contained 3 bases not matched to a gene. The CDR3 coding sequence is TGTGCCAGCAGCGCGGGACAGCTTAATGAAAAACTGTTTTTT. The encoded protein is CASSAGQLNEKLFF.

The CDR3 spells CASSQTPIGQPQHF. The CDR3 coding sequence is TGTGCCAGCAGCCAGACACCGATAGGTCAGCCCCAGCATTTT. The rearrangement joins TRBV9 to TRBJ1-5; D unresolved. CDR3 length equals 14 residues. Germline V lookup: CDR1 SGDLS, CDR2 YYNGEE. Deletions cut 4 bases from V and 6 bases from J, with 14 bases between.

The V call is TRBV9, the J call TRBJ2-1, with a weak D call TRBD2 (6 bases). The CDR3 runs to 15 residues. Trimming took 3 bases from V and 3 from J, leaving 13 bases between them. Germline V gene lookup returns CDR1 SGDLS and CDR2 YYNGEE. CDR3 sequence (DNA): TGTGCCAGCAGCGAGAGCGGGTACAACTACAATGAGCAGTTCTTC. Translated, it gives CASSESGYNYNEQFF.

The rearrangement uses TRBV23-1 and TRBJ2-1; TRBD2 matches 8 bases. TRBV23-1 carries the ORF label, with uncertain function. The CDR3 extends over 16 amino acids. Trimming cost V 0 bases and J 4 bases; bases outside gene matches: 5. The chain's CDR3 is CASSQSAAGVYNEQFF. The CDR3 coding sequence is TGCGCCAGCAGTCAATCAGCAGCGGGAGTGTACAATGAGCAGTTCTTC.

The V and J genes are TRBV7-3 and TRBJ2-1; TRBD2 matches 7 bases. Germline loops: CDR1 SGHTA, CDR2 FQGTGA. The V and J ends lost 5 bases and 0 bases, in that order; junction bases with no gene match: 4. The CDR3 covers 15 residues. The CDR3: CASSPSGRSYNEQFF. The CDR3, as DNA: TGTGCCAGCAGCCCTAGCGGCCGCTCCTACAATGAGCAGTTCTTC.

V usage is TRBV15 and J usage is TRBJ1-1; a possible D gene is TRBD1 (5 bases). Trimming removed 0 bases at V and 2 bases at J, with 16 bases between. Germline loops: CDR1 LNHNV, CDR2 YYDKDF (reference sequence). The CDR3 is made up of 17 amino acids. CDR3 sequence: CATSRDRRQSLNTEAFF. Here the CDR3 DNA reads TGTGCCACCAGCAGAGATCGGCGACAGAGCTTAAACACTGAAGCTTTCTTT.

This clone is a singleton in its sample. The rearrangement links TRBV19 to TRBJ1-3, with TRBD1 identical over 8 bases. The V gene's germline CDR1 is LNHDA and CDR2 SQIVND (reference sequence). Unmatched junction bases numbered 4, after V lost 5 bases and J lost 1 base. This CDR3 has 15 residues. The CDR3 here is CASSQTGESGNTIYF. The CDR3 DNA sequence: TGTGCCAGTAGTCAGACAGGGGAATCTGGAAACACCATATATTTT.

This sequence joins TRBV5-1 and TRBJ2-1; D ambiguous. Germline values: CDR1 SGHRS, CDR2 YFSETQ. This CDR3 has 15 amino acids. V lost 6 bases to trimming and J lost 4 bases, with 17 bases between them. DNA for the CDR3: TGCGCCAGCACCAGGACCCGCGGTGATTACAATGAGCAGTTCTTC. Its protein product is CASTRTRGDYNEQFF. The variable domain in full, with the rest retrieved from reference TRBV5-1 and TRBJ2-1, is KAGVTQTPRYLIKTRGQQVTLSCSPISGHRSVSWYQQTPGQGLQFLFEYFSETQRNKGNFPGRFSGRQFSNSRSEMNVSTLELGDSALYLCASTRTRGDYNEQFFGPGTRLTVL.

This sequence joins TRBV28 and TRBJ2-2; TRBD2 aligns across 11 bases. V shed 7 bases, J shed 1 base, and the junction held 8 bases outside the gene matches. The germline CDR1 and CDR2 sequences are MDHEN and SYDVKM. CDR3 length equals 17 residues. CDR3 protein: CASTSLGLAGNTGELFF. The DNA for the CDR3 is TGTGCCAGCACCAGCCTAGGACTAGCGGGGAACACCGGGGAGCTGTTTTTT.